One and the same sample provided the 19 T cell receptor beta chains below, sequenced in a study of cytomegalovirus exposure and HLA in healthy donors. PCR used 60 Vbeta primers and 13 Jbeta primers. Sequencing used immunoSEQ multiplex PCR; TCRdb keeps in-frame clones, though not all of them. The table records some 180,000 clones, just under 80% of them present only once. Material: PBMCs. The source is a young woman in good health and CMV-seronegative.

This clone came up a few times. The chain is built from TRBV19 and TRBJ1-1; possibly TRBD1 for D (5 bases). The germline V gene encodes CDR1 LNHDA and CDR2 SQIVND (reference sequence). CDR3 length: 14 residues. Trimming cost V 8 bases and J 4 bases, with 17 bases left between them. The CDR3 reads CASFTAGGSTEAFF. The CDR3 nucleotides read TGTGCCAGTTTCACAGCGGGGGGAAGCACTGAAGCTTTCTTT.

The chain carries TRBV5-1 and TRBJ2-3, with a weak D call TRBD1 (5 bases). This CDR3 comprises 13 residues. Trimming cost V 7 bases and J 1 base, with 10 bases left between them. Germline V gene lookup returns CDR1 SGHRS and CDR2 YFSETQ. CDR3 region: CASQGWGTDTQYF. The CDR3 bases are TGCGCCAGCCAGGGATGGGGCACAGATACGCAGTATTTT. Full variable domain (outside the CDR3, taken from reference TRBV5-1 and TRBJ2-3): KAGVTQTPRYLIKTRGQQVTLSCSPISGHRSVSWYQQTPGQGLQFLFEYFSETQRNKGNFPGRFSGRQFSNSRSEMNVSTLELGDSALYLCASQGWGTDTQYFGPGTRLTVL.

V and J are TRBV6-1 and TRBJ1-2, with 11 bases lining up with TRBD1. Germline values: CDR1 MNHNS, CDR2 SASEGT. V gave up 2 bases and J gave up 4 bases; unmatched junction bases: 6. The CDR3 runs to 16 residues. The CDR3 DNA reads as TGTGCCAGCAGTGAATTAGGGACAGGGGGTCTCTATGGCTACACCTTC. It yields the protein CASSELGTGGLYGYTF.

The rearrangement joins TRBV29-1 to TRBJ2-7; 7 nucleotides agree with TRBD1. V was pared by 6 bases and J by 3 bases, with 5 bases of the junction left unmatched. The CDR3 consists of 12 residues. Germline V gene sequence: CDR1 SQVTM, CDR2 ANQGSEA. The CDR3 coding sequence is TGCAGCGTCACAGGGGATTTCTACGAGCAGTACTTC. Protein: CSVTGDFYEQYF.

The chain uses TRBV5-6 and TRBJ2-5; D is unresolved. Per the germline V gene, CDR1 is SGHDT and CDR2 is YYEEEE. V lost 3 bases and J lost 4, with 13 bases in between. This CDR3 spans 14 amino acids. CDR3: CASSSYWAGETQYF. In nucleotides, the CDR3 is TGTGCCAGCAGCTCTTACTGGGCCGGAGAGACCCAGTACTTC.

J is TRBJ1-6 and V is TRBV7-2; no firm D call. V lost 11 bases and J 10 bases, leaving 15 bases between the germline ends. Per germline, CDR1 SGHTA and CDR2 FQGNSA. The CDR3 loop spans 12 amino acids. The CDR3 region is CALGDRGSPLHF. The CDR3 DNA reads as TGTGCCCTTGGCGACCGCGGATCACCCCTCCACTTT.

This rearrangement joins TRBV29-1 to TRBJ1-1; D gene ambiguous. CDR1 and CDR2 from the germline V gene are SQVTM and ANQGSEA. The CDR3 spans 14 residues. Trimming removed 1 base at V and 2 bases at J, with 11 bases between. DNA for the CDR3: TGCAGCGTTGAAGGCCCGGGTCGCAACACTGAAGCTTTCTTT. It encodes CSVEGPGRNTEAFF. The complete variable domain, with remaining parts taken from reference TRBV29-1 and TRBJ1-1, reads SAVISQKPSRDICQRGTSLTIQCQVDSQVTMMFWYRQQPGQSLTLIATANQGSEATYESGFVIDKFPISRPNLTFSTLTVSNMSPEDSSIYLCSVEGPGRNTEAFFGQGTRLTVV.

This chain uses TRBV7-9 with TRBJ1-1; tentatively, D is TRBD1 (5 bases). V lost 5 bases, J lost 7 bases, and 11 bases lay in between. The CDR3 runs to 12 residues. Germline CDR1 SEHNR, CDR2 FQNEAQ (reference sequence). The CDR3 bases are TGTGCCAGCAGCGTGGCGGGACTTGAAGCTTTCTTT. This gives the protein CASSVAGLEAFF.

The chain is built from TRBV9 and TRBJ1-1, with 8 bases fitting TRBD1. Germline V gene sequence: CDR1 SGDLS, CDR2 YYNGEE. The J segment lost 2 bases and the V segment lost 3 bases, leaving 15 bases of the junction unmatched. CDR3 length equals 18 residues. CDR3 protein: CASSGKDRVKSINTEAFF. Written as DNA, the CDR3 is TGTGCCAGCAGCGGAAAGGACAGGGTCAAGAGTATTAACACTGAAGCTTTCTTT.

This chain uses TRBV9 with TRBJ2-7; 8 positions agree with TRBD1. This CDR3 contains 14 residues. CDR1 SGDLS and CDR2 YYNGEE come from the germline V gene. The ends lost 2 bases at V and 2 bases at J; junction bases unmatched: 3. CDR3 sequence: CASSVTGVPYEQYF. Here the CDR3 DNA reads TGTGCCAGCAGCGTGACAGGGGTGCCCTACGAGCAGTACTTC. Combining the CDR3 with reference TRBV9 and TRBJ2-7 gives the whole variable domain DSGVTQTPKHLITATGQRVTLRCSPRSGDLSVYWYQQSLDQGLQFLIQYYNGEERAKGNILERFSAQQFPDLHSELNLSSLELGDSALYFCASSVTGVPYEQYFGPGTRLTVT.

The gene calls are TRBV4-3 and TRBJ1-5; no clear D gene. The germline V gene encodes CDR1 LGHNA and CDR2 YSLEER. V was clipped by 5 bases and J by 11 bases, with 19 bases between them. The CDR3 sequence is 14 residues long. The CDR3 loop is CASSEQYARGAQHF. The DNA of the CDR3 is TGCGCCAGCAGCGAGCAGTACGCCCGAGGTGCCCAGCATTTT.

This clone occurred a few times. This chain uses TRBV29-1 with TRBJ1-1, with D tentatively TRBD1 (5 bases). The CDR3 is 13 amino acids. V lost 4 bases and J 1 base, leaving 10 bases between the germline ends. Germline values: CDR1 SQVTM, CDR2 ANQGSEA. CDR3 bases: TGCAGCGTTGTTGACAGTCAGAACACTGAAGCTTTCTTT. It codes for CSVVDSQNTEAFF.

Relative to its sample, this clone is medium-sized. The rearrangement joins TRBV19 to TRBJ2-7, with 7 bases identical to TRBD1. Losses at the gene ends were 3 bases for V and 2 bases for J; bases not matched to a gene: 7. Germline-derived CDR1 and CDR2 are LNHDA and SQIVND (reference sequence). CDR3 length: 15 amino acids. CDR3 residues: CASSISRDSTYEQYF. For the CDR3, the DNA is TGTGCCAGTAGTATTTCCCGGGACAGTACCTACGAGCAGTACTTC.

The chain carries TRBV29-1 and TRBJ2-3, with TRBD2 as a possible D gene (5 bases). V lost 1 base, J lost 4 bases, and 9 bases lay in between. The CDR3 is 13 amino acids. CDR1 is SQVTM and CDR2 is ANQGSEA in the germline V gene. CDR3 DNA sequence: TGCAGCGTTGAAGTTGGGCGGGCAGATACGCAGTATTTT. Translation gives CSVEVGRADTQYF.

This clone was recorded only once. V and J are TRBV25-1 and TRBJ2-2, with D unresolved. The CDR3 contains 11 residues. Trimming pared 3 bases from V and 7 bases from J, leaving 3 bases between. Germline lookup yields CDR1 MGHDK and CDR2 SYGVNS. CDR3 nucleotide sequence: TGTGCCAGCAGTGATTACGGGGAGCTGTTTTTT. Translated: CASSDYGELFF.

This clone appeared a few times. This rearrangement joins TRBV18 to TRBJ2-2; tentatively, D is TRBD2 (6 bases). Germline V gives CDR1 KGHSH, CDR2 LQKENI. CDR3 length: 17 residues. Trimming stripped 1 base from V and 3 bases from J, with 15 bases between. The CDR3 reads CASSPRGALPYTGELFF. The CDR3 nucleotides read TGTGCCAGCTCACCACGCGGGGCCCTCCCCTACACCGGGGAGCTGTTTTTT.

J is TRBJ2-1 and V is TRBV9, with 8 nucleotides matching TRBD2. CDR1 and CDR2 from the germline V gene are SGDLS and YYNGEE. The CDR3 covers 15 residues. With 5 bases clipped from V and 7 bases from J, the junction kept 11 bases outside the gene matches. The CDR3 loop reads CASSPGLAALNEQFF. DNA of the CDR3: TGTGCCAGCAGTCCAGGACTAGCAGCCTTGAATGAGCAGTTCTTC.

The gene calls are TRBV7-2 and TRBJ1-2; 8 bases map to TRBD1. Germline assignment: CDR1 SGHTA and CDR2 FQGNSA. This CDR3 has 13 residues. The V and J ends lost 2 bases and 7 bases, in that order; junction bases with no gene match: 3. The CDR3 region has the DNA TGTGCCAGCAGCTTACAGGGGGCGCGTGGCTACACCTTC. It translates to CASSLQGARGYTF.

This clone was counted only a few times. The chain is built from TRBV2 and TRBJ2-5, with 7 bases lining up with TRBD2. The CDR3 length is 16 residues. V shed 5 bases, J shed 5 bases, and the junction held 14 bases outside the gene matches. The V gene's germline CDR1 is SNHLY and CDR2 FYNNEI. The CDR3 nucleotides are TGTGCCAGCAGTAGTCCGGGGGGTAATCGTGGGGAGACCCAGTACTTC. Translation: CASSSPGGNRGETQYF.